Each of the 12 T cell receptor beta chains below was sequenced from the same sample in a study of Tregs in tolerant kidney transplant recipients. This table comes from immunoSEQ multiplex PCR, and its TCRdb copy is limited to in-frame clones, with some not included. This table has 85,000 to 90,000 clones, around nine tenths appearing once. The sequenced sample consisted of CD8+ T cells from blood. These receptors were taken from a human donor in good health.

In this sample, this clone turned up once. The chain links TRBV11-3 to TRBJ2-7; 7 bases fit TRBD1. The CDR3 runs to 13 residues. The V gene end was trimmed by 5 bases and the J gene end by 6 bases; junction bases not matched to a gene: 7. Germline V gene sequence: CDR1 SGHNT, CDR2 YENEEA. CDR3 in DNA: TGTGCCAGCAGCGCCGGGACAGTCTCCGAGCAGTACTTC. This gives the protein CASSAGTVSEQYF.

This clone has only one observation. V usage is TRBV7-9 and J usage is TRBJ2-7; TRBD1 matches at 9 bases. This CDR3 comprises 15 residues. Germline loops: CDR1 SEHNR, CDR2 FQNEAQ (reference sequence). The ends lost 1 base at V and 4 bases at J; junction bases unmatched: 5. CDR3 sequence reads: CASSLEGTGTYEQYF. The CDR3 DNA follows: TGTGCCAGCAGCTTAGAGGGGACAGGGACTTACGAGCAGTACTTC.

This chain connects TRBV7-9 to TRBJ2-1, with D hard to call. V was clipped by 4 bases and J by 0 bases, with 16 bases between them. The CDR3 has 17 amino acids. Germline V lookup: CDR1 SEHNR, CDR2 FQNEAQ (reference sequence). The CDR3 bases are TGTGCCAGCAGCTCCCTTAGGGAATTAAGCTCCTACAATGAGCAGTTCTTC. Residues: CASSSLRELSSYNEQFF.

V gene TRBV30 combines with J gene TRBJ2-2, with D tentatively TRBD2 (5 bases). The CDR3 extends over 13 amino acids. Germline lookup yields CDR1 GTSNPN and CDR2 SVGIG (reference sequence). Trimming left V 5 bases short and J 4 bases short, with 11 bases between. The CDR3 loop is CAWDTAGTGELFF. CDR3 DNA: TGTGCCTGGGACACTGCGGGCACCGGGGAGCTGTTTTTT.

J is TRBJ2-7 and V is TRBV13; 8 bases agree with TRBD1. Germline V gives CDR1 PRHDT, CDR2 FYEKMQ (reference sequence). CDR3 length: 14 residues. V trimming: 5 bases; J trimming: 5 bases; junction bases outside the gene matches: 8. CDR3 loop: CASSADRASDEQYF. In nucleotides, the CDR3 is TGTGCCAGCAGCGCGGACAGGGCCTCGGACGAGCAGTACTTC.

V gene TRBV27 combines with J gene TRBJ2-3; the match to TRBD2 covers 8 bases. Germline loops: CDR1 MNHEY, CDR2 SMNVEV (reference sequence). CDR3 size: 14 residues. V was pared by 6 bases and J by 5 bases, with 7 bases of the junction left unmatched. The CDR3 is CASSPGLVLDTQYF. The CDR3 coding sequence is TGTGCCAGCAGCCCGGGACTAGTTTTAGATACGCAGTATTTT.

The chain is built from TRBV10-3 and TRBJ2-1; TRBD2 aligns across 7 bases. The CDR3 has 17 amino acids. Germline V CDR1 and CDR2: ENHRY, SYGVKD. The junction had 10 bases not matched to a gene; V was cut back by 0 bases and J by 5 bases. CDR3 sequence reads: CAISESEASGDDNEQFF. The CDR3 nucleotides read TGTGCCATCAGTGAGTCGGAGGCTAGCGGTGACGACAATGAGCAGTTCTTC.

CDR3 nucleotide sequence: TGCAGCGTCGGCAGTGGGGTGACGAACACTGAAGCTTTCTTT. Protein: CSVGSGVTNTEAFF. The chain joins TRBV29-1 to TRBJ1-1; D not resolved. There are 14 residues in the CDR3. CDR1 SQVTM and CDR2 ANQGSEA come from the germline V gene. Trimming removed 6 bases at V and 1 base at J, with 15 bases between. Full variable domain (remainder filled in from reference TRBV29-1 and TRBJ1-1): SAVISQKPSRDICQRGTSLTIQCQVDSQVTMMFWYRQQPGQSLTLIATANQGSEATYESGFVIDKFPISRPNLTFSTLTVSNMSPEDSSIYLCSVGSGVTNTEAFFGQGTRLTVV.

The chain links TRBV27 to TRBJ2-7, with D perhaps matching TRBD1 (6 bases). CDR3 length: 13 amino acids. Deletions cut 6 bases from V and 1 base from J, with 10 bases between. Germline CDR1 reads MNHEY; CDR2 reads SMNVEV (reference sequence). The DNA for the CDR3 is TGTGCCAGCAGCACAGGGTCATCCTACGAGCAGTACTTC. It translates to CASSTGSSYEQYF.

This clone has more than one count but fewer than ten. The chain recombines TRBV6-1 with TRBJ1-4; 9 nucleotides line up with TRBD1. CDR1 and CDR2 (germline): MNHNS, SASEGT. V dropped 5 bases and J dropped 8; count of bases not matched to a gene: 6. The CDR3 totals 14 residues. The CDR3 DNA reads TGTGCCAGCAGTATGGGACAGGGAAACGAAAAACTGTTTTTT. Translation gives CASSMGQGNEKLFF.

The rearrangement links TRBV7-9 to TRBJ1-1; the match to TRBD1 covers 7 bases. The CDR3 extends over 14 amino acids. Per the germline V gene, CDR1 is SEHNR and CDR2 is FQNEAQ (reference sequence). V lost 5 bases to trimming and J lost 2 bases; unmatched junction nucleotides: 5. In DNA, the CDR3 is TGTGCCAGCAGCCGGGACAGTTATAACACTGAAGCTTTCTTT. It translates to CASSRDSYNTEAFF.

This sequence joins TRBV27 and TRBJ2-1; the match to TRBD1 covers 7 bases. This CDR3 has 15 amino acids. The junction had 7 bases not matched to a gene; V was cut back by 4 bases and J by 4 bases. Germline assignment: CDR1 MNHEY and CDR2 SMNVEV (reference sequence). CDR3: CASSSVGGGYNEQFF. CDR3 coding DNA: TGTGCCAGCAGTTCTGTAGGGGGCGGGTACAATGAGCAGTTCTTC.